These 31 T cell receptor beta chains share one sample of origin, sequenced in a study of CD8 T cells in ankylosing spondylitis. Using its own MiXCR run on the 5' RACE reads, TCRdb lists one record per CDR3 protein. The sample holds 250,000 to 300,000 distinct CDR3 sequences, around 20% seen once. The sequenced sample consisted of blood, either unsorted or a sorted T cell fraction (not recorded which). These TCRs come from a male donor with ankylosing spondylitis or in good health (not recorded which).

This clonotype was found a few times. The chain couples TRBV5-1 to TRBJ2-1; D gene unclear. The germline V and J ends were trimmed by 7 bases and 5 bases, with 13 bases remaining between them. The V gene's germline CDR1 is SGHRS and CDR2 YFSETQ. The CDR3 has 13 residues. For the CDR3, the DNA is TGCGCCAGCGGTTACCAAGGTGACAATGAGCAGTTCTTC. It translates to CASGYQGDNEQFF.

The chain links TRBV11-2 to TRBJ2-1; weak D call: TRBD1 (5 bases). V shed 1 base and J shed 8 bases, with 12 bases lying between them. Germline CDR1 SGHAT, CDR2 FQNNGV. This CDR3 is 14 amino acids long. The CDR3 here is CASSLGGQGDEQFF. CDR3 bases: TGTGCCAGCAGCTTAGGAGGCCAGGGCGATGAGCAGTTCTTC. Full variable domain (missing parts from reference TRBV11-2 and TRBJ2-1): EAGVAQSPRYKIIEKRQSVAFWCNPISGHATLYWYQQILGQGPKLLIQFQNNGVVDDSQLPKDRFSAERLKGVDSTLKIQPAKLEDSAVYLCASSLGGQGDEQFFGPGTRLTVL.

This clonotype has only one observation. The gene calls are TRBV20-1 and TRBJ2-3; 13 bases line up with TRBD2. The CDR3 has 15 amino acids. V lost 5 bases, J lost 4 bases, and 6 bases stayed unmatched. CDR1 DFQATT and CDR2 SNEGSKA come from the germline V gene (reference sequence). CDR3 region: CSAHRLAGGADTQYF. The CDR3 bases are TGCAGTGCTCATCGACTAGCGGGAGGCGCAGATACGCAGTATTTT.

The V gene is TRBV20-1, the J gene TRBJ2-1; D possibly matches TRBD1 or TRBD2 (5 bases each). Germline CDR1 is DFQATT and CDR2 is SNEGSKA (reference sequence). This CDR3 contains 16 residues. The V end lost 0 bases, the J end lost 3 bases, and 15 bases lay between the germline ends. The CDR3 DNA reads TGCAGTGCTAGAGATCCCCGGGACCCTCTCTACAATGAGCAGTTCTTC. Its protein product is CSARDPRDPLYNEQFF.

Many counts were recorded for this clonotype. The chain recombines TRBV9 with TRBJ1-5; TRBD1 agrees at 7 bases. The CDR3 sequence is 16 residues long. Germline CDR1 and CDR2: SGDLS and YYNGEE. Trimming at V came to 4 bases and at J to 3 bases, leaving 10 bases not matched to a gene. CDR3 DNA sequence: TGTGCCAGCAGCAGAACAGGGGAGGGCCCCAATCAGCCCCAGCATTTT. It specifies CASSRTGEGPNQPQHF.

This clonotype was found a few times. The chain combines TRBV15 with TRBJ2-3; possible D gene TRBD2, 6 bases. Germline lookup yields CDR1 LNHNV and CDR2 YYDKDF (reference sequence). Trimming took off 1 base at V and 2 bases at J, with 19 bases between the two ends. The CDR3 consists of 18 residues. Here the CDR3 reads CATSRVSGVSLPTDTQYF. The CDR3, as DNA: TGTGCCACCAGCAGAGTGTCGGGAGTGTCACTCCCCACAGATACGCAGTATTTT. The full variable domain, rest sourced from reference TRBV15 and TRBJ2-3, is DAMVIQNPRYQVTQFGKPVTLSCSQTLNHNVMYWYQQKSSQAPKLLFHYYDKDFNNEADTPDNFQSRRPNTSFCFLDIRSPGLGDTAMYLCATSRVSGVSLPTDTQYFGPGTRLTVL.

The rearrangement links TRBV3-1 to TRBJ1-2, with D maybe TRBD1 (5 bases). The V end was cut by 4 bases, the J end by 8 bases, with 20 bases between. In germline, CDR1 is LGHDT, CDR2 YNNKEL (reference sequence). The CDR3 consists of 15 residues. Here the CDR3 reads CASSPLGTEGLGYTF. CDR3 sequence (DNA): TGTGCCAGCAGCCCCCTAGGGACGGAGGGTTTGGGCTACACCTTC.

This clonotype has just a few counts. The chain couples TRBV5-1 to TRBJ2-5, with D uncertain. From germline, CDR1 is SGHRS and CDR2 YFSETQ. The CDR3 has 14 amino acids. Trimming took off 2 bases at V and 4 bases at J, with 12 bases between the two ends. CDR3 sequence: CASSFPDPVETQYF. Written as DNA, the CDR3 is TGCGCCAGCAGCTTCCCAGACCCGGTAGAGACCCAGTACTTC.

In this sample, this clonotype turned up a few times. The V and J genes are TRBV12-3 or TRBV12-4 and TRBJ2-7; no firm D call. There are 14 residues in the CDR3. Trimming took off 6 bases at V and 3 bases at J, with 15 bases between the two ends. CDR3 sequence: CASRPIQRSYEQYV. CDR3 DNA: TGTGCCAGCAGACCCATCCAAAGGAGCTACGAGCAGTACGTC.

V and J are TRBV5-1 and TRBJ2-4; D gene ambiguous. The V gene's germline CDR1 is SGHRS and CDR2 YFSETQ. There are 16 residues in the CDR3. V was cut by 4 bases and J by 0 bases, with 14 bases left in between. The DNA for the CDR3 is TGCGCCAGCAGCAACCCGGACGTAGGAGCCAAAAACATTCAGTACTTC. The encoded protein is CASSNPDVGAKNIQYF. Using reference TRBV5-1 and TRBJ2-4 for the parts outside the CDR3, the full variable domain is KAGVTQTPRYLIKTRGQQVTLSCSPISGHRSVSWYQQTPGQGLQFLFEYFSETQRNKGNFPGRFSGRQFSNSRSEMNVSTLELGDSALYLCASSNPDVGAKNIQYFGAGTRLSVL.

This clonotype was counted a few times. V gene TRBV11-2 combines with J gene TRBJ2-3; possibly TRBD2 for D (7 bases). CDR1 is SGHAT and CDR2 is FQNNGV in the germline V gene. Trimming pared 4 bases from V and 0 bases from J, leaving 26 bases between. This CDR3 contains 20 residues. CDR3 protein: CASSYGGLAEFVTSTDTQYF. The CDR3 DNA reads TGTGCCAGCAGCTACGGGGGCCTAGCGGAGTTCGTGACTAGCACAGATACGCAGTATTTT.

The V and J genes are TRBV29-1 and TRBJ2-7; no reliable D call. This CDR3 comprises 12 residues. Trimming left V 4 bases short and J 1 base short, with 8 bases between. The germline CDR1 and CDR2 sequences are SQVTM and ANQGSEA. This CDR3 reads CSVVWQSYEQYV. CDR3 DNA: TGCAGCGTTGTTTGGCAATCCTACGAGCAGTACGTC.

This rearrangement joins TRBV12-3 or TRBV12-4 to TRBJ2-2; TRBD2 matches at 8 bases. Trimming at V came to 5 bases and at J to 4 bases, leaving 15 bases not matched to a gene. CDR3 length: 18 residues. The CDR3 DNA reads TGTGCCAGCAGTCCCGGTCATCCGGGTACTAGCGGCACCGGGGAGCTGTTTTTT. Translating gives CASSPGHPGTSGTGELFF.

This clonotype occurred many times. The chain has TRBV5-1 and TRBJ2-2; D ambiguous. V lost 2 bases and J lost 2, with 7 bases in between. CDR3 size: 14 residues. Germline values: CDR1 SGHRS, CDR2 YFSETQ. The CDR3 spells CASSFGENTGELFF. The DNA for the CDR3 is TGCGCCAGCAGCTTTGGAGAAAACACCGGGGAGCTGTTTTTT. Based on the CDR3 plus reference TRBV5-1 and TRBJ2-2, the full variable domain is KAGVTQTPRYLIKTRGQQVTLSCSPISGHRSVSWYQQTPGQGLQFLFEYFSETQRNKGNFPGRFSGRQFSNSRSEMNVSTLELGDSALYLCASSFGENTGELFFGEGSRLTVL.

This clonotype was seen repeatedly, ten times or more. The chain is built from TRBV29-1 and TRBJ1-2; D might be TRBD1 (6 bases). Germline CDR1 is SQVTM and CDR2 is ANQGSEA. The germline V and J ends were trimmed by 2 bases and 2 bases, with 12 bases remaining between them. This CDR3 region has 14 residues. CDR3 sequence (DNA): TGCAGCGTTGAAACAGGGTTTACGAACTATGGCTACACCTTC. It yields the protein CSVETGFTNYGYTF.

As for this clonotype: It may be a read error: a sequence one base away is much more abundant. CDR3 in amino acids: CTVEIGTGRTDTQYF. CDR3 DNA: TGCACCGTGGAAATTGGGACAGGGCGCACAGATACGCAGTATTTT. The V gene is TRBV29-1, the J gene TRBJ2-3, with 9 bases identical to TRBD1. There are 15 residues in the CDR3. CDR1 is SQVTM and CDR2 is ANQGSEA in the germline V gene.

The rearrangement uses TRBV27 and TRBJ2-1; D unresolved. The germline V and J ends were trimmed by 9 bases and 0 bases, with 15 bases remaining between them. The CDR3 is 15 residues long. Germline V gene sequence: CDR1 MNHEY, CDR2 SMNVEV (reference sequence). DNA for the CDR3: TGTGCCAGTCAGCTACTGGGCGTCTCCTACAATGAGCAGTTCTTC. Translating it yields CASQLLGVSYNEQFF.

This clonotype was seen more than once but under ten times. For the CDR3, the DNA is TGCGCCAGCAGCCACAAATCCGGGACAGGGTACAATGAGCAGTTCTTC. As protein: CASSHKSGTGYNEQFF. The V call is TRBV5-1, the J call TRBJ2-1, with 9 nucleotides matching TRBD1. Germline trimming cut 4 bases from V and 4 bases from J; bases unmatched to any gene: 9. The CDR3 runs 16 residues. CDR1 is SGHRS, CDR2 YFSETQ, per germline.

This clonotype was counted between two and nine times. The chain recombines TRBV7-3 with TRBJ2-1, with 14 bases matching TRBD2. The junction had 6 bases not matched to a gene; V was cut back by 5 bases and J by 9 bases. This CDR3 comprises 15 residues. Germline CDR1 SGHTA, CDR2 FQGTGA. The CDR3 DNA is TGTGCCAGCAGCACCGGGACTAGCGGGAGTAGTGAGCAGTTCTTC. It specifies CASSTGTSGSSEQFF. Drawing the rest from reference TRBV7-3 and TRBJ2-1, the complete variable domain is GAGVSQTPSNKVTEKGKYVELRCDPISGHTALYWYRQSLGQGPEFLIYFQGTGAADDSGLPNDRFFAVRPEGSVSTLKIQRTERGDSAVYLCASSTGTSGSSEQFFGPGTRLTVL.

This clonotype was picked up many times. The CDR3 loop reads CSSSTGVGGEAFF. CDR3 DNA sequence: TGCAGCTCCTCAACAGGGGTAGGAGGTGAAGCTTTCTTT. The chain employs TRBV29-1 and TRBJ1-1; 7 bases line up with TRBD1. The J segment lost 7 bases and the V segment lost 8 bases, leaving 13 bases of the junction unmatched. This CDR3 comprises 13 residues. Germline assignment: CDR1 SQVTM and CDR2 ANQGSEA.

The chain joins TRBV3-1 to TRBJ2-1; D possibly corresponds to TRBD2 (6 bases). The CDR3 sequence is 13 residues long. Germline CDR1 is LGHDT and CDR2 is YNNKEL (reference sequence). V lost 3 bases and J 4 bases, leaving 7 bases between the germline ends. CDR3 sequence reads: CASSQGLYNEQFF. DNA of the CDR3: TGTGCCAGCAGCCAGGGACTGTACAATGAGCAGTTCTTC.

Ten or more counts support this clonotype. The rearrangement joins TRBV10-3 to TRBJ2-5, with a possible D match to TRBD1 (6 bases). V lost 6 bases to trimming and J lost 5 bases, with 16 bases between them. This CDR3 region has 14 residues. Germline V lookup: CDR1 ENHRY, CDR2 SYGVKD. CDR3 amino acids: CAIRDDRTLETQYF. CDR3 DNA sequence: TGTGCCATCAGAGATGACAGGACTTTGGAGACCCAGTACTTC.

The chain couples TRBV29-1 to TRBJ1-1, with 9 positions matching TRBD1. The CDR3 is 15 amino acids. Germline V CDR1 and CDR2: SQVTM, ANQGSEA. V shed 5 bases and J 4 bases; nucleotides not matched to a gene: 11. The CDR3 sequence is CSVSPGTGRATEAFF. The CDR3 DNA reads TGCAGCGTTAGCCCCGGGACAGGGAGGGCCACTGAAGCTTTCTTT. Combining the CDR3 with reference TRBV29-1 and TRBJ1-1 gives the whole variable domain SAVISQKPSRDICQRGTSLTIQCQVDSQVTMMFWYRQQPGQSLTLIATANQGSEATYESGFVIDKFPISRPNLTFSTLTVSNMSPEDSSIYLCSVSPGTGRATEAFFGQGTRLTVV.

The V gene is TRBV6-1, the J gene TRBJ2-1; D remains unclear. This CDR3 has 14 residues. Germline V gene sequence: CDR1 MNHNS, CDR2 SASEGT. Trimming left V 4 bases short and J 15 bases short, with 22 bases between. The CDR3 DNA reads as TGTGCCAGCAGTGCCTCAACCATTCCCATGTTTTGGTTCTTC. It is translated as CASSASTIPMFWFF.

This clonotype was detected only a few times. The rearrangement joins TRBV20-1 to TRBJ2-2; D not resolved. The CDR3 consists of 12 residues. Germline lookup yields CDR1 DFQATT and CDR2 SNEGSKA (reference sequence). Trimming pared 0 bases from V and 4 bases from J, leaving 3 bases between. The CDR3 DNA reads TGCAGTGCTAGAGACCCCACCGGGGAGCTGTTTTTT. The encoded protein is CSARDPTGELFF.

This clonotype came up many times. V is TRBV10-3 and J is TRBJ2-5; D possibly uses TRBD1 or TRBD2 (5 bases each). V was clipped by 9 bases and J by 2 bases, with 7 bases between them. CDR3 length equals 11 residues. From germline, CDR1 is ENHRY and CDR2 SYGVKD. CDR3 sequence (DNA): TGTGCCATGGGACCTCAAGAGACCCAGTACTTC. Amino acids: CAMGPQETQYF.

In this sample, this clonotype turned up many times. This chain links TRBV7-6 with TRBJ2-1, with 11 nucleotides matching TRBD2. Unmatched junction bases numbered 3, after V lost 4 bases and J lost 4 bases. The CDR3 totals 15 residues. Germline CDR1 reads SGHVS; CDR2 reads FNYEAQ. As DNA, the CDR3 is TGTGCCAGCAGCTCTAGCGGGGGGCATTACAATGAGCAGTTCTTC. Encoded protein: CASSSSGGHYNEQFF.

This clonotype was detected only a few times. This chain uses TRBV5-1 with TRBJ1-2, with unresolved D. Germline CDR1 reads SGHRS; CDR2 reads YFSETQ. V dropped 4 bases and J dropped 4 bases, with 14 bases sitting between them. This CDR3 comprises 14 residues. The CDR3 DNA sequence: TGCGCCAGCAGCGACTATGGGGAGCGCTATGGCTACACCTTC. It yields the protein CASSDYGERYGYTF.

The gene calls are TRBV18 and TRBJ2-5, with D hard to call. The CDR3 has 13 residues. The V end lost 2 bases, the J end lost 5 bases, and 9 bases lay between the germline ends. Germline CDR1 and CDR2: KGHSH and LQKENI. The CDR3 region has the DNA TGTGCCAGCTCACCAGGGTCGTGGGAGACCCAGTACTTC. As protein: CASSPGSWETQYF.

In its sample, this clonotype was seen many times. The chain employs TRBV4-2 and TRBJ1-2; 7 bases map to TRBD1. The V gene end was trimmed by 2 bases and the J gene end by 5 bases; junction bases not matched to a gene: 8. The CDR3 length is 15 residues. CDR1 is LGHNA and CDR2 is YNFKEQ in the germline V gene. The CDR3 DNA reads TGTGCCAGCAGCCAACAGTGGGACAGAGAGTATGGCTACACCTTC. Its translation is CASSQQWDREYGYTF.

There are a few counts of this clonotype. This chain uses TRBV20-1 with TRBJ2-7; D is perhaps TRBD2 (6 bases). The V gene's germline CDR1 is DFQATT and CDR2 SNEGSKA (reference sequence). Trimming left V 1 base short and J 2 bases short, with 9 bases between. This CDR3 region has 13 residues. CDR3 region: CSARGDSTYEQYV. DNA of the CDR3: TGCAGTGCTAGAGGGGACTCTACCTACGAGCAGTACGTC.